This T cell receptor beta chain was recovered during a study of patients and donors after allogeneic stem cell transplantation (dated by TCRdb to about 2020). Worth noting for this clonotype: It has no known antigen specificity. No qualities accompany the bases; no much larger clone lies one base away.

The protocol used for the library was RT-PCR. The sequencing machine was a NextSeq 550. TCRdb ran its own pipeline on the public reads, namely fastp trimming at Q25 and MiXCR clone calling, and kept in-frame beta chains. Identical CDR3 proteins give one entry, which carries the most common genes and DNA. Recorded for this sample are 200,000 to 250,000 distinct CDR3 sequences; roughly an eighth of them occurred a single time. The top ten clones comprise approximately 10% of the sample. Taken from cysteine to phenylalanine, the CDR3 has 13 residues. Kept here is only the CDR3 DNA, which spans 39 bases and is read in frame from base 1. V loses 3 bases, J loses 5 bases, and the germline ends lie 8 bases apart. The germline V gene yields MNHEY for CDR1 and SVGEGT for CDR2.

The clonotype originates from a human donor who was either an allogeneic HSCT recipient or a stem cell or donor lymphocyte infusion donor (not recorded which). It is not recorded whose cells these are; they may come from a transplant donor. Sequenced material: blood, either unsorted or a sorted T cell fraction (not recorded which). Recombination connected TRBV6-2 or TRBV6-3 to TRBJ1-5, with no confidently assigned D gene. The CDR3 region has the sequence CASSYAGDQPQHF. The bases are TGTGCCAGCAGTTATGCAGGCGATCAGCCCCAGCATTTT.